A single sample is the source of the 14 T cell receptor beta chains below, sequenced in a study of T-cell memory formation after mild COVID-19. TCRdb reanalysed the 5' RACE reads using MiXCR and keeps one entry per CDR3 protein. The sample has 560,000 or so distinct CDR3 sequences, roughly 17% seen once. Sequencing used PBMCs or a T cell subset sorted from them (not recorded which). Source of these receptors: an adult woman who had mild COVID-19 (a few samples of this study predate the infection). Cell type and time point are not known.

V usage is TRBV2 and J usage is TRBJ2-3, with 7 bases identical to TRBD2. Germline V gene lookup returns CDR1 SNHLY and CDR2 FYNNEI. The V segment lost 4 bases and the J segment 3 bases; nucleotides outside the gene matches: 4. This CDR3 region has 14 residues. The CDR3, as DNA: TGTGCCAGCAGTGTTGCGGGGGTGACAGATACGCAGTATTTT. Translated, it gives CASSVAGVTDTQYF.

V and J are TRBV11-1 and TRBJ2-2; 12 bases agree with TRBD2. From germline, CDR1 is SGHAT and CDR2 FQDESV (reference sequence). The CDR3 length is 17 residues. V was clipped by 5 bases and J by 7 bases; unmatched bases: 11. In DNA, the CDR3 is TGTGCCAGCAGCCGGGCGACTAGCGGGAGTTATAGCGGGGAGCTGTTTTTT. It specifies CASSRATSGSYSGELFF.

The chain employs TRBV7-8 and TRBJ2-5; TRBD2 aligns across 11 bases. V shed 5 bases and J 5 bases; nucleotides not matched to a gene: 10. The CDR3 has 16 amino acids. Germline CDR1 SGHVS, CDR2 FQNEAQ. The CDR3 region has the DNA TGTGCCAGCAGCCCGAGACTAGCGGGGTTGTTGGAGACCCAGTACTTC. It codes for CASSPRLAGLLETQYF.

The chain is built from TRBV5-1 and TRBJ1-2; 8 bases agree with TRBD1. This CDR3 is 13 amino acids long. With V trimmed by 4 bases and J by 3 bases, 2 bases remained unmatched. Germline values: CDR1 SGHRS, CDR2 YFSETQ. As DNA, the CDR3 is TGCGCCAGCAGCGCGACAGGGGACTATGGCTACACCTTC. Translated, it gives CASSATGDYGYTF.

The rearrangement uses TRBV11-2 and TRBJ2-5; 11 nucleotides align to TRBD2. Germline V gene lookup returns CDR1 SGHAT and CDR2 FQNNGV. J gave up 4 bases and V 5 bases, and 3 bases lay outside the gene matches. The CDR3 is 14 amino acids. Here the CDR3 reads CASSRLAGRETQYF. CDR3 in DNA: TGTGCCAGCAGCCGACTAGCGGGAAGAGAGACCCAGTACTTC. Combining the CDR3 with reference TRBV11-2 and TRBJ2-5 gives the whole variable domain EAGVAQSPRYKIIEKRQSVAFWCNPISGHATLYWYQQILGQGPKLLIQFQNNGVVDDSQLPKDRFSAERLKGVDSTLKIQPAKLEDSAVYLCASSRLAGRETQYFGPGTRLLVL.

There are a few counts of this clonotype. CDR3 loop: CASSSLAGGPLGQETQYF. As DNA, the CDR3 is TGTGCCAGCAGCTCTCTAGCGGGGGGGCCGCTCGGGCAAGAGACCCAGTACTTC. The V and J genes are TRBV3-1 and TRBJ2-5; 12 bases agree with TRBD2. The germline CDR1 and CDR2 sequences are LGHDT and YNNKEL (reference sequence). V trimming: 5 bases; J trimming: 2 bases; junction bases outside the gene matches: 12. CDR3 length equals 18 residues.

The V gene is TRBV5-1, the J gene TRBJ2-7, with TRBD1 matching over 7 bases. Trimming cost V 0 bases and J 4 bases; bases outside gene matches: 7. Germline values: CDR1 SGHRS, CDR2 YFSETQ. The CDR3 is made up of 15 amino acids. In DNA, the CDR3 is TGCGCCAGCAGCTTGGCACCGGGACAGACGTACGAGCAGTACTTC. It codes for CASSLAPGQTYEQYF.

V is TRBV2 and J is TRBJ1-1; the D gene is possibly TRBD1 (5 bases). The germline V gene encodes CDR1 SNHLY and CDR2 FYNNEI. V was cut by 6 bases and J by 1 base, with 12 bases left in between. The CDR3 runs to 14 residues. CDR3 sequence: CASRGDQGNTEAFF. The DNA of the CDR3 is TGTGCCAGCAGGGGTGACCAGGGGAACACTGAAGCTTTCTTT.

This clonotype came up a few times. The chain has TRBV7-3 and TRBJ1-3; a possible D gene is TRBD1 (6 bases). V was shortened by 5 bases and J by 0 bases, with 11 bases between the two germline ends. This CDR3 region has 15 residues. Germline-derived CDR1 and CDR2 are SGHTA and FQGTGA. CDR3 nucleotide sequence: TGTGCCAGCAGCCGAGGGGGGAACTCTGGAAACACCATATATTTT. Its protein product is CASSRGGNSGNTIYF.

V gene TRBV5-6 combines with J gene TRBJ1-5; 7 bases match TRBD1. The CDR3 extends over 15 amino acids. The germline CDR1 and CDR2 sequences are SGHDT and YYEEEE. V lost 3 bases and J lost 4; bases outside the gene matches: 7. CDR3 sequence reads: CASSSWTGRNQPQHF. CDR3 DNA sequence: TGTGCCAGCAGCTCCTGGACAGGTAGGAATCAGCCCCAGCATTTT.

This clonotype was seen repeatedly, ten times or more. V gene TRBV6-5 combines with J gene TRBJ1-1; possible D gene TRBD1, 5 bases. The CDR3 consists of 14 residues. Looked up from germline, CDR1 is MNHEY and CDR2 is SVGAGI. Between the trimmed V and J ends, which lost 0 bases and 5 bases, there was a span of 10 bases. CDR3 coding DNA: TGTGCCAGCAGTTACTCGCCAGGGAGGACTGAAGCTTTCTTT. It translates to CASSYSPGRTEAFF.

The chain couples TRBV3-1 to TRBJ1-2; 9 nucleotides align to TRBD1. This CDR3 comprises 17 residues. Germline V gene lookup returns CDR1 LGHDT and CDR2 YNNKEL (reference sequence). V shed 2 bases and J 5 bases; nucleotides not matched to a gene: 12. CDR3 DNA sequence: TGTGCCAGCAGCCAACGCCCGTCTGGACAGGGGTGGTATGGCTACACCTTC. Protein sequence: CASSQRPSGQGWYGYTF.

This clonotype was counted many times. The chain has TRBV7-9 and TRBJ2-1, with TRBD1 matching over 7 bases. The ends lost 3 bases at V and 6 bases at J; junction bases unmatched: 2. CDR1 and CDR2 from the germline V gene are SEHNR and FQNEAQ (reference sequence). The CDR3 length is 13 residues. The CDR3 bases are TGTGCCAGCAGCTTGGCAGGGGGCAATGAGCAGTTCTTC. As protein: CASSLAGGNEQFF. The variable domain in full, with the rest retrieved from reference TRBV7-9 and TRBJ2-1, is DTGVSQNPRHKITKRGQNVTFRCDPISEHNRLYWYRQTLGQGPEFLTYFQNEAQLEKSRLLSDRFSAERPKGSFSTLEIQRTEQGDSAMYLCASSLAGGNEQFFGPGTRLTVL.

The rearrangement joins TRBV6-6 to TRBJ2-6, with TRBD1 identical over 10 bases. Germline trimming cut 2 bases from V and 3 bases from J; bases unmatched to any gene: 7. The CDR3 loop spans 18 amino acids. Looked up from germline, CDR1 is MNHNY and CDR2 is SVGAGI (reference sequence). CDR3 bases: TGTGCCAGCAGTTACGCGACAGGGGGCGCGAGTGGGGCCAACGTCCTGACTTTC. Translated, it gives CASSYATGGASGANVLTF.